What follows are 13 T cell receptor beta chains derived from one specimen sequenced in a study of cytomegalovirus exposure and HLA in healthy donors. The PCR employed 60 Vbeta primers together with 13 Jbeta primers. Clones were read by immunoSEQ multiplex PCR, and TCRdb kept only the in-frame ones, dropping some. The sample consists of 200,000 to 250,000 clones, just under 70% of them appearing once. Source material: PBMCs. The receptors shown here come from a man aged 40-50 years in good health and CMV-seropositive.

V and J are TRBV6-5 and TRBJ1-3; D is undetermined. The CDR3 totals 12 residues. CDR1 and CDR2 from the germline V gene are MNHEY and SVGAGI. The V end was cut by 10 bases, the J end by 4 bases, with 11 bases between. This chain's CDR3 is CAIGVPGNTIYF. The CDR3 nucleotides read TGTGCCATCGGTGTCCCCGGAAACACCATATATTTT.

In this sample, this clone turned up a few times. This rearrangement joins TRBV19 to TRBJ1-2; D is perhaps TRBD1 (5 bases). Germline CDR1 reads LNHDA; CDR2 reads SQIVND (reference sequence). The length of the CDR3 is 15 residues. V lost 6 bases to trimming and J lost 4 bases, with 18 bases between them. The chain's CDR3 is CASSTRDVRFYGYTF. The CDR3 DNA is TGTGCCAGTAGCACGCGGGACGTACGATTCTATGGCTACACCTTC.

The V call is TRBV7-9, the J call TRBJ2-7; D is possibly TRBD2 (5 bases). V was cut by 3 bases and J by 0 bases, with 9 bases left in between. Germline loops: CDR1 SEHNR, CDR2 FQNEAQ (reference sequence). The CDR3 has 14 residues. This CDR3 is CASSFPGVSYEQYF. The CDR3 bases are TGTGCCAGCAGCTTCCCCGGGGTCTCCTACGAGCAGTACTTC.

V usage is TRBV15 and J usage is TRBJ1-5, with D perhaps TRBD1 (6 bases). This CDR3 is built from 15 residues. Germline V CDR1 and CDR2: LNHNV, YYDKDF (reference sequence). V was trimmed by 0 bases and J by 2 bases, leaving 8 bases between them. The CDR3 bases are TGTGCCACCAGCAGAGAGGCAGGGGGCAATCAGCCCCAGCATTTT. This encodes CATSREAGGNQPQHF.

The CDR3 loop is CASSWGTLTYEQYF. The CDR3 DNA sequence: TGTGCCAGCAGCTGGGGGACACTGACCTACGAGCAGTACTTC. The V gene is TRBV11-1, the J gene TRBJ2-7, with D maybe TRBD1 (6 bases). Germline V gene sequence: CDR1 SGHAT, CDR2 FQDESV (reference sequence). V lost 4 bases to trimming and J lost 2 bases, with 12 bases between them. There are 14 residues in the CDR3.

This clone was found a few times. The V and J genes are TRBV7-9 and TRBJ2-5; 7 bases are a match to TRBD2. The CDR3 extends over 13 amino acids. The V gene end was trimmed by 4 bases and the J gene end by 5 bases; junction bases not matched to a gene: 4. Germline CDR1 SEHNR, CDR2 FQNEAQ (reference sequence). CDR3 region: CASSSFSGETQYF. CDR3 in DNA: TGTGCCAGCAGCTCCTTTAGCGGGGAGACCCAGTACTTC.

This sequence joins TRBV4-1 and TRBJ2-1; D is unclear. The CDR3 spans 17 residues. CDR1 is MGHRA, CDR2 YSYEKL, per germline. V was trimmed by 1 base and J by 5 bases, leaving 18 bases between them. The CDR3 is CASSQGRDWQEDNEQFF. DNA for the CDR3: TGCGCCAGCAGCCAAGGAAGAGACTGGCAAGAAGACAATGAGCAGTTCTTC.

This chain links TRBV5-6 with TRBJ2-7; the match to TRBD2 covers 9 bases. V shed 2 bases and J 6 bases; nucleotides not matched to a gene: 9. CDR1 is SGHDT and CDR2 is YYEEEE in the germline V gene. The CDR3 has 15 amino acids. CDR3 protein: CASSLAGTSWGEQYF. The CDR3 region has the DNA TGTGCCAGCAGCTTAGCGGGGACTAGCTGGGGCGAGCAGTACTTC.

The V call is TRBV9, the J call TRBJ2-5; 11 nucleotides match TRBD1. The CDR3 contains 17 residues. Trimming removed 5 bases from V and 5 bases from J; junction bases left unmatched: 14. CDR1 SGDLS and CDR2 YYNGEE come from the germline V gene. CDR3: CASSPDWDRGLMETQYF. The CDR3 coding sequence is TGTGCCAGCAGTCCCGATTGGGACAGGGGGTTAATGGAGACCCAGTACTTC.

The genes are TRBV6-5 and TRBJ1-2; D unclear. Germline assignment: CDR1 MNHEY and CDR2 SVGAGI. The length of the CDR3 is 14 residues. V was shortened by 5 bases and J by 6 bases, with 16 bases between the two germline ends. This CDR3 reads CASSRSPDSNGYTF. The CDR3, as DNA: TGTGCCAGCAGTCGGAGCCCTGATTCGAATGGCTACACCTTC.

The chain joins TRBV7-9 to TRBJ2-2, with D maybe TRBD2 (5 bases). This CDR3 region has 13 residues. Germline-derived CDR1 and CDR2 are SEHNR and FQNEAQ (reference sequence). V dropped 7 bases and J dropped 5 bases, with 11 bases sitting between them. In DNA form, the CDR3 reads TGTGCCAGCAAAAGAGAGGGAACCGGGGAGCTGTTTTTT. Protein product: CASKREGTGELFF.

The rearrangement links TRBV9 to TRBJ2-2; 7 nucleotides line up with TRBD1. The CDR3 runs 14 residues. Trimming cost V 4 bases and J 4 bases; bases outside gene matches: 4. Germline values: CDR1 SGDLS, CDR2 YYNGEE. The CDR3 DNA sequence: TGTGCCAGCAGCCCGACAGGGTTCACCGGGGAGCTGTTTTTT. Translated: CASSPTGFTGELFF.

The chain has TRBV2 and TRBJ2-3, with TRBD2 matching 11 bases. Trimming took 6 bases from V and 4 from J; bases not matched to a gene: 9. The germline gives CDR1 SNHLY, CDR2 FYNNEI. The CDR3 contains 16 residues. CDR3 residues: CASRDISGGESDTQYF. CDR3 bases: TGTGCCAGCAGGGATATTAGCGGGGGGGAATCAGATACGCAGTATTTT.